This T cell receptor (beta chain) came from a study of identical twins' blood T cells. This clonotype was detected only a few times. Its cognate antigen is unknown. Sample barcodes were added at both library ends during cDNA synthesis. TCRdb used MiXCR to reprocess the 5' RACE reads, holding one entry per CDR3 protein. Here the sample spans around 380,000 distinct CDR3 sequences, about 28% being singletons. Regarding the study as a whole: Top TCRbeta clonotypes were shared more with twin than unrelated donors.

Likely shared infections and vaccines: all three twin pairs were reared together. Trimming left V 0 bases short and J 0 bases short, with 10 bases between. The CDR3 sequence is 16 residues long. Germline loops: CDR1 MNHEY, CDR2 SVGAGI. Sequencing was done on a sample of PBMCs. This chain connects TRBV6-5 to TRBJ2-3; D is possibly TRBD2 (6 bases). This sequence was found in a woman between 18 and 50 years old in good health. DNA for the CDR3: TGTGCCAGCAGTTACTCTGGAGGGTACAGCACAGATACGCAGTATTTT. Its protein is CASSYSGGYSTDTQYF.